A selection of T cell receptor beta chains follows, all from one sample in a study of blood T cell repertoires in COVID-19. Sequenced by immunoSEQ multiplex PCR; TCRdb stores in-frame clones only, minus some. This table has approximately 300,000 clones, just under 90% appearing once. Material: peripheral blood. The receptors were sampled from a woman in her twenties or thirties with COVID-19, enrolled during active disease. Both conserved end residues are part of each CDR3. D genes are given only for firm matches. Some rows have no size entry. The others give once, few or many, or a class for an expanded clone.

v_call	clone_size	d_call	j_call	cdr3_nt	cdr3_aa
TRBV19	NA	TRBD1	TRBJ1-2	TGTGCCAGTAGTTATCCCTGGGCCGGGACAGGGCACGGCTACACCTTC	CASSYPWAGTGHGYTF
TRBV25-1	NA	TRBD1	TRBJ1-2	TGTGCCAGCAGTGAATATTTCAGGGGGGAAGGCTACACCTTC	CASSEYFRGEGYTF
TRBV3-1/TRBV3-2	NA	NA	TRBJ1-1	TGTGCCAGCAGCGACAGTCTGAACACTGAAGCTTTCTTT	CASSDSLNTEAFF
TRBV10-3	few	NA	TRBJ2-7	TGTGCCATCAGTGAGACAGGGGGGGACGACGAGCAGTACTTC	CAISETGGDDEQYF
TRBV5-6	NA	NA	TRBJ2-2	TGTGCCAGCAGCTTACTGTACACCGGGGAGCTGTTTTTT	CASSLLYTGELFF
TRBV19	NA	TRBD2	TRBJ2-1	TGTGCCAGTAGCCAGACTAGCGGCAATGAGCAGTTCTTC	CASSQTSGNEQFF
TRBV20-1	many	TRBD2	TRBJ2-7	TGCAGTGCTATTGATCCAACTGGACTAGCGGGGGTCGAGCAGTACTTC	CSAIDPTGLAGVEQYF
TRBV27	NA	NA	TRBJ2-1	TGTGCCAGCAGTTTAAACCAGGGGACGTTCCGTGAGCAGTTCTTC	CASSLNQGTFREQFF
TRBV19	once	NA	TRBJ1-1	TGTGCCAGTAGTATGTCAGGGAAGGATGAAGCTTTCTTT	CASSMSGKDEAFF
TRBV4-3	NA	TRBD2	TRBJ2-1	TGCGCCAGCAGCCAAGAAGCGGGGGGCCTCTCCTACAATGAGCAGTTCTTC	CASSQEAGGLSYNEQFF
TRBV19	NA	NA	TRBJ1-6	TGTGCCAGTACCCCCATGGGGACAACCCCACAAGCCCTCCACTTT	CASTPMGTTPQALHF
TRBV6-2/TRBV6-3	NA	TRBD1	TRBJ2-7	TGTGCCAGCAGTCTCATCCCCGGACAGGGAGTTTACTTC	CASSLIPGQGVYF
TRBV5-4	NA	NA	TRBJ1-2	TGTGCCAGCAGCTTGGCTGGGGCAGCTAACTATGGCTACACCTTC	CASSLAGAANYGYTF
TRBV12-3/TRBV12-4	NA	NA	TRBJ1-2	TGTGCCAGCAGTTCCGAGCCCAGGAATCTATACACCTTC	CASSSEPRNLYTF
TRBV3-1/TRBV3-2	NA	NA	TRBJ1-1	TGTGCCAGCAGCCTTCAGATGAACACTGAAGCTTTCTTT	CASSLQMNTEAFF
TRBV27	once	NA	TRBJ2-1	TGTGCCAGCAGTCTGCGTGGGGGCGGGGGCCGGAATGAGCAGTTCTTC	CASSLRGGGGRNEQFF
TRBV3-1/TRBV3-2	NA	TRBD2	TRBJ2-1	TGTGCCAGCAGCCCCGCTAGGCGGGGGACCTACAATGAGCAGTTCTTC	CASSPARRGTYNEQFF